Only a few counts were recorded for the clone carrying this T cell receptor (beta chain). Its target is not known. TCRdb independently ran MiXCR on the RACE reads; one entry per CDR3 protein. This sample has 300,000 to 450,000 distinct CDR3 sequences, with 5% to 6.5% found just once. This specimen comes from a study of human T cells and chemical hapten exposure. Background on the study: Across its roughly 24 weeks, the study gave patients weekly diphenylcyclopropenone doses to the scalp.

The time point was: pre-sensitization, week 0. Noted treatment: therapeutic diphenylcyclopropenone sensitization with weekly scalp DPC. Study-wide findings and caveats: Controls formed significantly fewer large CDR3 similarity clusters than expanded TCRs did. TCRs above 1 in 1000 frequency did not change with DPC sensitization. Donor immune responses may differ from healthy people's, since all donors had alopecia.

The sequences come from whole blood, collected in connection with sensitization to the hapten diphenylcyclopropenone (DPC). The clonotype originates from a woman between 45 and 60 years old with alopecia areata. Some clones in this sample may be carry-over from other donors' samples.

CDR3 residues: CSGGGTLNEQFF. CDR3 DNA sequence: TGCAGCGGGGGCGGCACGCTCAATGAGCAGTTCTTC. This sequence joins TRBV29-1 and TRBJ2-1; D is possibly TRBD1 (5 bases). Trimming left V 7 bases short and J 6 bases short, with 13 bases between. CDR1 is SQVTM and CDR2 is ANQGSEA in the germline V gene. This CDR3 contains 12 residues.